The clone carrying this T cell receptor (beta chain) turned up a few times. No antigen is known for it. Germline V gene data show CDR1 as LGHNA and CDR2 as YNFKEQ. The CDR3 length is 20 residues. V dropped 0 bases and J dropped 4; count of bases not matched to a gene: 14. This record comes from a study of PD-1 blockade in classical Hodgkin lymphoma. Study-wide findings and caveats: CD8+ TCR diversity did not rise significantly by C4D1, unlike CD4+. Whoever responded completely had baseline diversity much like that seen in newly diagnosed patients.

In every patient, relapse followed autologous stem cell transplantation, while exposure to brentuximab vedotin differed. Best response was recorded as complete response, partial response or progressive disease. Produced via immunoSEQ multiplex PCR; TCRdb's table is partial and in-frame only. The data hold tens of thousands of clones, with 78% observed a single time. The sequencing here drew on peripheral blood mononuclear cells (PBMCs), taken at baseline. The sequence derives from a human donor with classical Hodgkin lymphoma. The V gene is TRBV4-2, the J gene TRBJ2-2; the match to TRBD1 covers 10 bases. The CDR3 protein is CASSQDLISGTGALTGELFF. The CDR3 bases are TGTGCCAGCAGCCAAGACCTAATCAGCGGGACAGGGGCCCTCACCGGGGAGCTGTTTTTT.